This T cell receptor (beta chain) was profiled in a study of CD8+CD57+ T cells in acquired aplastic anemia. At the level of the study: The study obtained an average of around 3.4 ug of DNA from sorted CD4+ and CD8+ cells. Researchers reported that healthy donors averaged about 10.8 million reads for CD4+ cells.

The CDR3 is 14 residues long. The V segment lost 6 bases and the J segment 6 bases; nucleotides outside the gene matches: 7. CDR1 SNHLY and CDR2 FYNNEI come from the germline V gene. Study-wide points: Fewer than 35 sequences, all CD8+ CDR3, were shared between patients and controls. Researchers reported that CD8+ Simpson's diversity was not significantly different in patients versus controls.

In regard to this clonotype: Its antigen is currently unknown.

Genomic DNA provided the template from which TCR beta VDJ and CDR3 profiles were obtained. TCRdb reprocessed the reads with MiXCR, giving one entry per CDR3 protein. The table records about 190,000 distinct CDR3 sequences, around half of them present only once. This rearrangement joins TRBV2 to TRBJ1-5; 8 bases align to TRBD1. This TCR was sampled from a human donor in good health, serving as a control. The sequenced sample consisted of sorted CD4+, CD8+, or CD8+CD57+ T cells (not recorded which) from PBMCs. CDR3: CASREQGAGQPQHF. The CDR3 bases are TGTGCCAGCAGAGAGCAGGGGGCAGGTCAGCCCCAGCATTTT. The full variable domain, in which reference TRBV2 and TRBJ1-5 provide the parts outside the CDR3, is EPEVTQTPSHQVTQMGQEVILRCVPISNHLYFYWYRQILGQKVEFLVSFYNNEISEKSEIFDDQFSVERPDGSNFTLKIRSTKLEDSAMYFCASREQGAGQPQHFGDGTRLSIL.